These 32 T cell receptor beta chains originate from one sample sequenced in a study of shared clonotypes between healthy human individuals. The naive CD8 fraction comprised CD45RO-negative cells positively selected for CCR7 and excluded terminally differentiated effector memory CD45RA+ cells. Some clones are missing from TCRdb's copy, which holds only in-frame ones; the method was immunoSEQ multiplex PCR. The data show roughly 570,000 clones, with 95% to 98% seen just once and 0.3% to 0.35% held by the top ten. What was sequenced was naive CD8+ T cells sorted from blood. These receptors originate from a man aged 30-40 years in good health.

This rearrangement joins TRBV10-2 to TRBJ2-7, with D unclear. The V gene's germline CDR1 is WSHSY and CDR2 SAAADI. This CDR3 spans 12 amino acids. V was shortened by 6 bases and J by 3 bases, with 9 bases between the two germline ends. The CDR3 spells CASSRGYYEQYF. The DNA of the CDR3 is TGCGCCAGCAGCCGAGGATACTACGAGCAGTACTTC.

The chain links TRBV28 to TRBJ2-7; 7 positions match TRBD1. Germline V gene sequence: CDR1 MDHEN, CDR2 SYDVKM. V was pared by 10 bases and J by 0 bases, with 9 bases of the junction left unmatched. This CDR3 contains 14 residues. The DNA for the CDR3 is TGTGCCACTCTGGGGACAGCCAACTCCTACGAGCAGTACTTC. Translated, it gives CATLGTANSYEQYF.

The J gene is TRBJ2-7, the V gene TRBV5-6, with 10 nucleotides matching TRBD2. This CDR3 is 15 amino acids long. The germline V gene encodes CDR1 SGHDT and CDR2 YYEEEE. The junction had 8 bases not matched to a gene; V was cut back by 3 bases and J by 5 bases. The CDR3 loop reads CASSYFLAGGDEQYF. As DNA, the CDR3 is TGTGCCAGCAGCTACTTCTTAGCGGGAGGCGACGAGCAGTACTTC.

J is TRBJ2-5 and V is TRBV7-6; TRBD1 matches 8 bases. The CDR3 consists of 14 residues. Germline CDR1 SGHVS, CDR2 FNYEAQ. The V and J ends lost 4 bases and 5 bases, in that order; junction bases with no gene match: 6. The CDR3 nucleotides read TGTGCCAGCAGCTCGCTGGACAGGGATGAGACCCAGTACTTC. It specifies CASSSLDRDETQYF.

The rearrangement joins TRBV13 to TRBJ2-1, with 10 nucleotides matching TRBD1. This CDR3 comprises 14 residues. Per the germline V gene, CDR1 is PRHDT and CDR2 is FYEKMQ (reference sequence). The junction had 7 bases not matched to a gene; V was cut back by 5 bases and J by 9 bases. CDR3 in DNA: TGTGCCAGCAGCCGGGACAGGGGACCGGGTGAGCAGTTCTTC. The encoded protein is CASSRDRGPGEQFF.

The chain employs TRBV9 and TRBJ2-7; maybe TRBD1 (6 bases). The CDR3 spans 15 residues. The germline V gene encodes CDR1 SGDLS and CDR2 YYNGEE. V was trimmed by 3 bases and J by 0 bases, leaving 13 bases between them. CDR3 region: CASSEGTSISYEQYF. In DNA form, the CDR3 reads TGTGCCAGCAGCGAGGGGACATCGATCTCCTACGAGCAGTACTTC.

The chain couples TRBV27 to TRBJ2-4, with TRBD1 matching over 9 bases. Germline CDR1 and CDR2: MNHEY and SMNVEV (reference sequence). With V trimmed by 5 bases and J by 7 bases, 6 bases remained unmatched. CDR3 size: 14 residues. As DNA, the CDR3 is TGTGCCAGCAGTGCGGACAGGGGTATTAACATTCAGTACTTC. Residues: CASSADRGINIQYF.

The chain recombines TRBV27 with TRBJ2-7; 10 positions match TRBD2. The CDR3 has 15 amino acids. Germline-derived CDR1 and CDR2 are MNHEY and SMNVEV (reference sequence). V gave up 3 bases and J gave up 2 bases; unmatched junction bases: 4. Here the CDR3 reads CASSLSSGSPYEQYF. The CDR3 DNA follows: TGTGCCAGCAGTTTGTCTAGCGGGAGTCCCTACGAGCAGTACTTC.

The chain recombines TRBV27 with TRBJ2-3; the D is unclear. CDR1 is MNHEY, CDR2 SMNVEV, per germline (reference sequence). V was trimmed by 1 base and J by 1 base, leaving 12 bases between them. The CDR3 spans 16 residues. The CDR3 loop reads CASSLLSPVGTDTQYF. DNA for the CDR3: TGTGCCAGCAGTTTATTGTCCCCCGTGGGCACAGATACGCAGTATTTT.

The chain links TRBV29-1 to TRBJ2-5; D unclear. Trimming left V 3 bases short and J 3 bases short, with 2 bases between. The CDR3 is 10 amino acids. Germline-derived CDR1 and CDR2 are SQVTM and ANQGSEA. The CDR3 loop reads CSVEKETQYF. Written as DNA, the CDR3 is TGCAGCGTTGAGAAAGAGACCCAGTACTTC. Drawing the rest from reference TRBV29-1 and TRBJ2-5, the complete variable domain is SAVISQKPSRDICQRGTSLTIQCQVDSQVTMMFWYRQQPGQSLTLIATANQGSEATYESGFVIDKFPISRPNLTFSTLTVSNMSPEDSSIYLCSVEKETQYFGPGTRLLVL.

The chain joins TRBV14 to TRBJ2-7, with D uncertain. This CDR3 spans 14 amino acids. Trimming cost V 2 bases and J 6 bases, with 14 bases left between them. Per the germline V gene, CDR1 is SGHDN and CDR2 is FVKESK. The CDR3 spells CASSQYHTGPEQYF. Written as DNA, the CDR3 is TGTGCCAGCAGCCAATACCACACCGGTCCCGAGCAGTACTTC.

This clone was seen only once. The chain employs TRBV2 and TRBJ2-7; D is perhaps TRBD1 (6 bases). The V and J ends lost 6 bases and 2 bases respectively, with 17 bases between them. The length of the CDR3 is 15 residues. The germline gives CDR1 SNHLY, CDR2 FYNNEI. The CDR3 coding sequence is TGTGCCAGCAGGGGGGCCCGACTAACCCCCTACGAGCAGTACTTC. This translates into CASRGARLTPYEQYF.

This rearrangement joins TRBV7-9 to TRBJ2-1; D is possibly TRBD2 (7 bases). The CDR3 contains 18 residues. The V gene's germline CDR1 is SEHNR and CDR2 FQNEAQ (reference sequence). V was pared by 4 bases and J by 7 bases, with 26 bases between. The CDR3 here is CASSSLNRDYRVGNEQFF. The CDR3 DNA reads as TGTGCCAGCAGCTCACTAAACAGGGACTACAGGGTGGGGAATGAGCAGTTCTTC.

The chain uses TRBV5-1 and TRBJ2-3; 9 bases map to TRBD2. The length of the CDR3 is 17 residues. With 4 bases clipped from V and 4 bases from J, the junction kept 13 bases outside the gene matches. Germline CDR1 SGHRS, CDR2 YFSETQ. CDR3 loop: CASSDTRLAVVADTQYF. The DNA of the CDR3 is TGCGCCAGCAGCGATACTCGACTAGCGGTCGTGGCAGATACGCAGTATTTT.

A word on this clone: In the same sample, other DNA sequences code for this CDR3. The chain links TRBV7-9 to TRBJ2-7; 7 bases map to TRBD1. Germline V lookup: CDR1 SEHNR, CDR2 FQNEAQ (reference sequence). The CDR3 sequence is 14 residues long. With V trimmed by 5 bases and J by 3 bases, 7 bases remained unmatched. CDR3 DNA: TGTGCCAGCAGCGCAGGGACAGCTTACTACGAGCAGTACTTC. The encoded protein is CASSAGTAYYEQYF.

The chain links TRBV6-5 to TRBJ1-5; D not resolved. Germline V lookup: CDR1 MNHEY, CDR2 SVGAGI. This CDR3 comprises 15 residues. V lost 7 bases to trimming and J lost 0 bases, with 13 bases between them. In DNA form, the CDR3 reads TGTGCCAGCAAAATCAGAATATATAGCAATCAGCCCCAGCATTTT. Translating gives CASKIRIYSNQPQHF.

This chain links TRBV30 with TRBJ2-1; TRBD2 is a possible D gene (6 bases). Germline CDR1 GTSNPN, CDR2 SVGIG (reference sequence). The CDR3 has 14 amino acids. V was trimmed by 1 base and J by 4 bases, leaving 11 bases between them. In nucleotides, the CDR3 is TGTGCCTGGAGTGGGGCTCGGGGGTACAATGAGCAGTTCTTC. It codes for CAWSGARGYNEQFF.

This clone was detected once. The CDR3 region is CASSQRDRDEKLFF. The CDR3 DNA reads TGCGCCAGCAGCCAAAGGGACAGGGATGAAAAACTGTTTTTT. This chain links TRBV4-1 with TRBJ1-4; 9 bases map to TRBD1. Germline values: CDR1 MGHRA, CDR2 YSYEKL. V was clipped by 2 bases and J by 6 bases; unmatched bases: 1. CDR3 length: 14 amino acids.

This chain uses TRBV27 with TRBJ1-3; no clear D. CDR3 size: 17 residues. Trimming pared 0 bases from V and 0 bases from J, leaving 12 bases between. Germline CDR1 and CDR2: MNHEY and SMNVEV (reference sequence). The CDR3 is CASSLSRPGSSGNTIYF. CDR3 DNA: TGTGCCAGCAGTTTATCGCGGCCGGGGAGCTCTGGAAACACCATATATTTT.

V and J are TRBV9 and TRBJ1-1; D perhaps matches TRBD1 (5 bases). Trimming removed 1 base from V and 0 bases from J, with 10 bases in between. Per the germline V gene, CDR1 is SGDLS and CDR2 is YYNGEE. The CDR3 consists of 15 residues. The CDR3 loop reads CASSVTGTVNTEAFF. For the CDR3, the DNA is TGTGCCAGCAGCGTAACCGGGACGGTGAACACTGAAGCTTTCTTT.

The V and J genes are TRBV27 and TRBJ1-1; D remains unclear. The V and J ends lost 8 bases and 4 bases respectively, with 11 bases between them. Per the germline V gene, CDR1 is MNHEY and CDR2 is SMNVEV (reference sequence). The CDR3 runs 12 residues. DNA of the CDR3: TGTGCCAGCGGCCACGTTTTCACTGAAGCTTTCTTT. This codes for CASGHVFTEAFF.

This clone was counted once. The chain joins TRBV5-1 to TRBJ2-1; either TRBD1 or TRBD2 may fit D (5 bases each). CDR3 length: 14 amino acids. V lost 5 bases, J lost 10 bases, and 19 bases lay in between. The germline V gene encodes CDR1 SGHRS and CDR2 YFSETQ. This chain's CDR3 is CASRSPGRPFEQFF. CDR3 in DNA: TGCGCCAGCAGGTCACCGGGACGGCCTTTCGAGCAGTTCTTC. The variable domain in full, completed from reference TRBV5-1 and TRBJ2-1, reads KAGVTQTPRYLIKTRGQQVTLSCSPISGHRSVSWYQQTPGQGLQFLFEYFSETQRNKGNFPGRFSGRQFSNSRSEMNVSTLELGDSALYLCASRSPGRPFEQFFGPGTRLTVL.

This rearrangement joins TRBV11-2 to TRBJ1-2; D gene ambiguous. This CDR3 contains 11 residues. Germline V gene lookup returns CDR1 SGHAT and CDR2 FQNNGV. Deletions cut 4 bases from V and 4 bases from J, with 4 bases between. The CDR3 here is CASSSFYGYTF. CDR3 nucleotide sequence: TGTGCCAGCAGCTCCTTCTATGGCTACACCTTC. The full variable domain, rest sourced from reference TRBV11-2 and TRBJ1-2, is EAGVAQSPRYKIIEKRQSVAFWCNPISGHATLYWYQQILGQGPKLLIQFQNNGVVDDSQLPKDRFSAERLKGVDSTLKIQPAKLEDSAVYLCASSSFYGYTFGSGTRLTVV.

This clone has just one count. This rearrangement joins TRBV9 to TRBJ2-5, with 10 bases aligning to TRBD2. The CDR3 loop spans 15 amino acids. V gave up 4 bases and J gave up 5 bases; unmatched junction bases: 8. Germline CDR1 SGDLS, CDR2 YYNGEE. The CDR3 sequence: CASSPASGRGETQYF. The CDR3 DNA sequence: TGTGCCAGCAGCCCGGCTAGCGGGAGAGGGGAGACCCAGTACTTC.

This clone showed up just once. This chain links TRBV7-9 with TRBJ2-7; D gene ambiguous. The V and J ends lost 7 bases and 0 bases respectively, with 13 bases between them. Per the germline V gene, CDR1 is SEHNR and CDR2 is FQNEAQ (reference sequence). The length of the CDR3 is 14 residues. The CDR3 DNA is TGTGCCAGCACCATAGAACAGACCTCCTACGAGCAGTACTTC. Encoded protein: CASTIEQTSYEQYF.

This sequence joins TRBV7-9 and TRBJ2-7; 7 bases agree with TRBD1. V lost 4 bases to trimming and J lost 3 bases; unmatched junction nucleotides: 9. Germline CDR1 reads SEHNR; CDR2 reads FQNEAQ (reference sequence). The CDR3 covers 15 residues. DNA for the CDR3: TGTGCCAGCAGCTCCACAGGGGACCCGCTCTACGAGCAGTACTTC. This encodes CASSSTGDPLYEQYF.

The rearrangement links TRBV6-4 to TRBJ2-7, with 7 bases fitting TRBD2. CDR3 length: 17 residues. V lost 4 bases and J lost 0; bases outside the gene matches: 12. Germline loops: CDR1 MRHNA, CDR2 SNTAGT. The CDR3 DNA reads TGTGCCAGCAGTGCTCCGGAGCTAGCGGAGAGCTCCTACGAGCAGTACTTC. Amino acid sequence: CASSAPELAESSYEQYF.

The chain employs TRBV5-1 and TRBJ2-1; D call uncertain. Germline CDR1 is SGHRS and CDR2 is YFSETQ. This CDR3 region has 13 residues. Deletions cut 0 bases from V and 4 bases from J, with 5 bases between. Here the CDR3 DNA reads TGCGCCAGCAGCTTGGCCAGGTACAATGAGCAGTTCTTC. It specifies CASSLARYNEQFF.

This chain's CDR3 is CASSPHGDEQYF. The DNA for the CDR3 is TGTGCCAGCAGCCCGCACGGGGACGAGCAGTACTTC. The chain couples TRBV7-8 to TRBJ2-7, with a possible D match to TRBD2 (5 bases). Trimming removed 5 bases at V and 5 bases at J, with 10 bases between. This CDR3 region has 12 residues. From germline, CDR1 is SGHVS and CDR2 FQNEAQ.

The CDR3 reads CASSVGDTYGYTF. In DNA form, the CDR3 reads TGTGCCAGCAGCGTAGGGGACACCTATGGCTACACCTTC. This rearrangement joins TRBV9 to TRBJ1-2, with D perhaps matching TRBD1 (6 bases). This CDR3 is built from 13 residues. Trimming cost V 0 bases and J 4 bases, with 7 bases left between them. The germline gives CDR1 SGDLS, CDR2 YYNGEE.

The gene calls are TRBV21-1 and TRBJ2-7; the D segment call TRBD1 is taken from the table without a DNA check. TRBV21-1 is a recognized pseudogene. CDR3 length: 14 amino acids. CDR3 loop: CASSKRDRTYEQYF. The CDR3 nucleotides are TGTGCCAGCAGCAAACGGGACAGAACCTACGAGCAGTACTTC.

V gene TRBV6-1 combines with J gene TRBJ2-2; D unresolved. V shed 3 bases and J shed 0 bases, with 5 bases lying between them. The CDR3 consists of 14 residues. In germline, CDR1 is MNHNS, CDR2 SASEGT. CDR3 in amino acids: CASSDVPNTGELFF. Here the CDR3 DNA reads TGTGCCAGCAGTGACGTTCCGAACACCGGGGAGCTGTTTTTT.